A selection of T cell receptor beta chains follows, all from one sample in a study of cytomegalovirus exposure and HLA in healthy donors. Data came from immunoSEQ multiplex PCR; TCRdb stores just in-frame clones and leaves some out. The data contain 100,000 to 150,000 clones, over 75% of them singletons. Sequenced sample: PBMCs. These receptors were collected from a man in his late teens or twenties in good health and CMV-seropositive. Each CDR3 is given with its conserved first and last residue. Each record gives: CDR3 protein, CDR3 DNA, J gene, clone size, V gene, CDR3 length, D gene. A D gene is named only where the DNA matches it firmly. A clone size is listed for some rows: how often the clone was seen (once, few, many), or a class if it is expanded.

CDR3 protein: CASSPSSYEQYF
CDR3 DNA: TGTGCCAGCAGCCCGAGCTCCTACGAGCAGTACTTC
J gene: TRBJ2-7
clone size: NA
V gene: TRBV7-6
CDR3 length: 12
D gene: NA

CDR3 protein: CAWSVPWEVTSYNEQFF
CDR3 DNA: TGTGCCTGGAGTGTACCCTGGGAGGTAACCTCCTACAATGAGCAGTTCTTC
J gene: TRBJ2-1
clone size: NA
V gene: TRBV30
CDR3 length: 17
D gene: NA

CDR3 protein: CASSHPGQGMYEQYF
CDR3 DNA: TGTGCCAGCAGCCACCCGGGACAGGGAATGTACGAGCAGTACTTC
J gene: TRBJ2-7
clone size: NA
V gene: TRBV5-4
CDR3 length: 15
D gene: TRBD1

CDR3 protein: CASSLVGTGDYGYTF
CDR3 DNA: TGTGCCAGCAGCTTGGTTGGGACAGGGGACTATGGCTACACCTTC
J gene: TRBJ1-2
clone size: NA
V gene: TRBV5-4
CDR3 length: 15
D gene: TRBD1

CDR3 protein: CASSPYLGLARNEQFF
CDR3 DNA: TGTGCCAGTAGTCCTTACCTGGGACTAGCGAGGAATGAGCAGTTCTTC
J gene: TRBJ2-1
clone size: NA
V gene: TRBV19
CDR3 length: 16
D gene: TRBD2

CDR3 protein: CASSQVVGQGQYGYTF
CDR3 DNA: TGCGCCAGCAGCCAAGTGGTGGGACAGGGACAATATGGCTACACCTTC
J gene: TRBJ1-2
clone size: NA
V gene: TRBV4-1
CDR3 length: 16
D gene: TRBD1

CDR3 protein: CASSGRQTNYGYTF
CDR3 DNA: TGTGCCAGCAGCGGGAGACAGACGAACTATGGCTACACCTTC
J gene: TRBJ1-2
clone size: NA
V gene: TRBV9
CDR3 length: 14
D gene: NA

CDR3 protein: CASSVAGGRCEQYF
CDR3 DNA: TGTGCCAGCAGTGTAGCGGGGGGGCGTTGCGAGCAGTACTTC
J gene: TRBJ2-7
clone size: NA
V gene: TRBV2
CDR3 length: 14
D gene: TRBD2

CDR3 protein: CAISDVTGSSYEQYF
CDR3 DNA: TGTGCCATCAGTGATGTAACAGGTAGCTCCTACGAGCAGTACTTC
J gene: TRBJ2-7
clone size: NA
V gene: TRBV10-3
CDR3 length: 15
D gene: NA

CDR3 protein: CASSLMTGRDPRYGYTF
CDR3 DNA: TGTGCCAGTAGTCTTATGACAGGTCGGGACCCTCGATATGGCTACACCTTC
J gene: TRBJ1-2
clone size: few
V gene: TRBV19
CDR3 length: 17
D gene: NA

CDR3 protein: CASSDLQGSNTEAFF
CDR3 DNA: TGCGCCAGCAGCGACCTACAGGGATCGAACACTGAAGCTTTCTTT
J gene: TRBJ1-1
clone size: NA
V gene: TRBV5-1
CDR3 length: 15
D gene: NA

CDR3 protein: CASSRFSGRLNEQFF
CDR3 DNA: TGTGCCAGCAGCCGGTTTAGCGGGAGATTAAATGAGCAGTTCTTC
J gene: TRBJ2-1
clone size: once
V gene: TRBV5-4
CDR3 length: 15
D gene: TRBD2

CDR3 protein: CASSYSKTGGYEQYF
CDR3 DNA: TGTGCCAGCAGTTACTCAAAGACAGGGGGCTACGAGCAGTACTTC
J gene: TRBJ2-7
clone size: NA
V gene: TRBV6-5
CDR3 length: 15
D gene: TRBD1

CDR3 protein: CAWSARIWGANEKLFF
CDR3 DNA: TGTGCCTGGAGTGCCCGAATCTGGGGAGCTAATGAAAAACTGTTTTTT
J gene: TRBJ1-4
clone size: few
V gene: TRBV30
CDR3 length: 16
D gene: NA

CDR3 protein: CASSPTGTGFYEQYF
CDR3 DNA: TGTGCCAGCAGTCCCACCGGGACAGGTTTCTACGAGCAGTACTTC
J gene: TRBJ2-7
clone size: NA
V gene: TRBV6-1
CDR3 length: 15
D gene: TRBD1

CDR3 protein: CASSPASGVRETQYF
CDR3 DNA: TGTGCCAGCTCACCAGCCTCAGGGGTACGGGAGACCCAGTACTTC
J gene: TRBJ2-5
clone size: NA
V gene: TRBV18
CDR3 length: 15
D gene: NA

CDR3 protein: CAWSPQNSNQPQHF
CDR3 DNA: TGTGCCTGGAGCCCACAGAATAGCAATCAGCCCCAGCATTTT
J gene: TRBJ1-5
clone size: NA
V gene: TRBV30
CDR3 length: 14
D gene: NA

CDR3 protein: CASSIGGTSGLNNEQFF
CDR3 DNA: TGTGCCAGTAGTATAGGCGGGACTAGCGGGTTAAACAATGAGCAGTTCTTC
J gene: TRBJ2-1
clone size: NA
V gene: TRBV19
CDR3 length: 17
D gene: TRBD2

CDR3 protein: CASRLARNEQFF
CDR3 DNA: TGTGCCAGCCGTTTAGCGCGGAATGAGCAGTTCTTC
J gene: TRBJ2-1
clone size: NA
V gene: TRBV7-2
CDR3 length: 12
D gene: NA

CDR3 protein: CASSMFAREQFF
CDR3 DNA: TGTGCCAGTAGTATGTTCGCGCGTGAGCAGTTCTTC
J gene: TRBJ2-1
clone size: NA
V gene: TRBV19
CDR3 length: 12
D gene: NA

CDR3 protein: CASNGGYSYEQYF
CDR3 DNA: TGCGCCAGCAACGGCGGGTACTCCTACGAGCAGTACTTC
J gene: TRBJ2-7
clone size: NA
V gene: TRBV10-2
CDR3 length: 13
D gene: NA

CDR3 protein: CASSYRGLTETQYF
CDR3 DNA: TGTGCCAGCAGCTACAGGGGGCTGACGGAGACCCAGTACTTC
J gene: TRBJ2-5
clone size: NA
V gene: TRBV7-9
CDR3 length: 14
D gene: TRBD1

CDR3 protein: CATSRDGSVLSSYEQYF
CDR3 DNA: TGTGCCACCAGCAGAGATGGAAGCGTCCTGAGCTCCTACGAGCAGTACTTC
J gene: TRBJ2-7
clone size: NA
V gene: TRBV15
CDR3 length: 17
D gene: NA

CDR3 protein: CASSKRGKRATEAFF
CDR3 DNA: TGTGCCAGCTCGAAGCGCGGAAAGAGGGCCACTGAAGCTTTCTTT
J gene: TRBJ1-1
clone size: NA
V gene: TRBV19
CDR3 length: 15
D gene: NA

CDR3 protein: CASSRHSENRYNEQFF
CDR3 DNA: TGCGCCAGCAGCAGACATAGCGAAAACCGTTACAATGAGCAGTTCTTC
J gene: TRBJ2-1
clone size: NA
V gene: TRBV5-1
CDR3 length: 16
D gene: NA

CDR3 protein: CASSDEVASDEQFF
CDR3 DNA: TGCGCCAGCAGTGATGAGGTAGCTAGCGATGAGCAGTTCTTC
J gene: TRBJ2-1
clone size: few
V gene: TRBV10-2
CDR3 length: 14
D gene: NA

CDR3 protein: CASSYGQLYEQYF
CDR3 DNA: TGTGCCAGCAGTTACGGGCAGCTATACGAGCAGTACTTC
J gene: TRBJ2-7
clone size: NA
V gene: TRBV6-5
CDR3 length: 13
D gene: NA

CDR3 protein: CASSVTTETYEQYF
CDR3 DNA: TGTGCCAGCAGCGTAACTACCGAGACCTACGAGCAGTACTTC
J gene: TRBJ2-7
clone size: NA
V gene: TRBV11-2
CDR3 length: 14
D gene: NA

CDR3 protein: CAISEHGQGTDTQYF
CDR3 DNA: TGTGCCATCAGTGAGCATGGACAGGGAACAGATACGCAGTATTTT
J gene: TRBJ2-3
clone size: NA
V gene: TRBV10-3
CDR3 length: 15
D gene: TRBD1

CDR3 protein: CASSLGSAGSNQPQHF
CDR3 DNA: TGTGCCAGCAGCTTAGGAAGTGCAGGGAGCAATCAGCCCCAGCATTTT
J gene: TRBJ1-5
clone size: once
V gene: TRBV7-8
CDR3 length: 16
D gene: NA

CDR3 protein: CASSQDWRGSVFNYGYTF
CDR3 DNA: TGCGCCAGCAGCCAAGATTGGAGGGGATCGGTTTTTAACTATGGCTACACCTTC
J gene: TRBJ1-2
clone size: NA
V gene: TRBV4-3
CDR3 length: 18
D gene: NA

CDR3 protein: CASSQDGTRSYNEQFF
CDR3 DNA: TGCGCCAGCAGCCAAGATGGCACTAGGTCCTACAATGAGCAGTTCTTC
J gene: TRBJ2-1
clone size: few
V gene: TRBV4-3
CDR3 length: 16
D gene: NA

CDR3 protein: CASRTGGSDTQYF
CDR3 DNA: TGTGCCTCTCGGACGGGGGGGTCAGATACGCAGTATTTT
J gene: TRBJ2-3
clone size: once
V gene: TRBV10-3
CDR3 length: 13
D gene: TRBD2